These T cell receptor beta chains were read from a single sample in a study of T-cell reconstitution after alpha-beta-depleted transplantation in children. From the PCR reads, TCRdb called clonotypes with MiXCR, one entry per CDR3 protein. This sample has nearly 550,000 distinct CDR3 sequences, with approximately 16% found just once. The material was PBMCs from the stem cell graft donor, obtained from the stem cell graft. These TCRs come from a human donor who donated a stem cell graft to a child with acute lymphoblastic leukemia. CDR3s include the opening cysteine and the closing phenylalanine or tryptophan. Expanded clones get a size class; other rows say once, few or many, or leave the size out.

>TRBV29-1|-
CSAPGRTFYNEQFF
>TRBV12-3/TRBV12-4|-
CASSWEAGELFF
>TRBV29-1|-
CSVVARESTNEKLFF
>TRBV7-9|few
CASSSIGTISTDTQYF
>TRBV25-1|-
CASGRSGSNQPQHF
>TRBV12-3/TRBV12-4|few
CASASPLSGNTIYF
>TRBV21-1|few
CASSTRNTGRWTSGSFYEQYF
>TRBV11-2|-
CASSLEGTWGNIQYF
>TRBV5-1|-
CASSLVGDSLGDTQYF
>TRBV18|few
CASSPPVQSYEQYF
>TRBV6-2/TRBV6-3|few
CASRGDASNTEAFF
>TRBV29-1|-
CSVRQGTSYEQYF
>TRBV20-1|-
CSAREGRNTEAFF
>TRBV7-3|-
CASSLRVLGDTDTQYF
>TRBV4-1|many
CASLEGGELFF
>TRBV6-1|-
CASWNRRPSGTQYF
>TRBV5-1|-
CASSSAGEGTEAFF